This T cell receptor beta chain was sequenced in a study of neurological immune-mediated disorders. Study observations and caveats: A possible signature appeared as one related-CDR3 cluster, in which phylogenetic grouping placed the repertoires of 18 of 34 multiple sclerosis patients. Across subjects, expanded clones had no CDR3 amino acid sequences in common, pointing to private repertoires in all groups. With the multiple sclerosis repertoire cluster, neither clinical nor MRI features showed any association.

The cDNA was generated by 5'RACE with 10-nucleotide random UMIs. TCRdb re-analysed the 5' RACE reads in MiXCR, keeping a single row per CDR3 protein. The sample lists about 74,000 distinct CDR3 sequences; around 5.5% were seen once. This clonotype was observed many times. Its antigen is unknown. The CDR3 runs 14 residues. With V trimmed by 5 bases and J by 1 base, 2 bases remained unmatched. The chain carries TRBV12-3 or TRBV12-4 and TRBJ2-7; 10 positions match TRBD1. Sequencing was done on a sample of PBMCs. This sequence was found in a man between 18 and 35 years old with multiple sclerosis. CDR3 sequence: CASSAGQGSYEQYF. The DNA of the CDR3 is TGTGCCAGCAGTGCGGGACAGGGGTCCTACGAGCAGTACTTC.